These 23 T cell receptor beta chains were all obtained from the same sample, sequenced in a study of cytomegalovirus exposure and HLA in healthy donors. PCR primers comprised 60 Vbeta and 13 Jbeta primers. Here immunoSEQ multiplex PCR was the method, and the copy in TCRdb shows in-frame clones only, minus some. The sample has over 50,000 clones; 70% to 90% are singletons. The specimen sequenced was PBMCs. Receptor source: a man aged 18 to 35 in good health and CMV-seronegative.

The genes are TRBV14 and TRBJ2-3; 7 nucleotides match TRBD1. The CDR3 runs to 15 residues. The germline gives CDR1 SGHDN, CDR2 FVKESK. J lost 2 bases, V lost 5 bases, and 7 bases had no gene match. CDR3 region: CASSGGQPHTDTQYF. DNA of the CDR3: TGTGCCAGCAGCGGGGGACAGCCGCACACAGATACGCAGTATTTT.

This rearrangement joins TRBV5-5 to TRBJ1-5, with 9 bases fitting TRBD1. The V segment lost 5 bases and the J segment 4 bases; nucleotides outside the gene matches: 4. Germline assignment: CDR1 SGHKS and CDR2 YYEKEE (reference sequence). The CDR3 consists of 14 residues. In DNA, the CDR3 is TGTGCCAGCAGACCCGGGACAGGGAATCAGCCCCAGCATTTT. Protein sequence: CASRPGTGNQPQHF.

The rearrangement uses TRBV4-2 and TRBJ2-7, with TRBD2 as a possible D gene (6 bases). The CDR3 length is 16 residues. V dropped 0 bases and J dropped 0 bases, with 12 bases sitting between them. Germline values: CDR1 LGHNA, CDR2 YNFKEQ. The CDR3 sequence is CASSQELSGGSYEQYF. The DNA of the CDR3 is TGTGCCAGCAGCCAAGAACTATCCGGGGGCTCCTACGAGCAGTACTTC.

V is TRBV28 and J is TRBJ2-5, with TRBD1 as a possible D gene (6 bases). Germline V CDR1 and CDR2: MDHEN, SYDVKM. V dropped 5 bases and J dropped 1 base, with 14 bases sitting between them. This CDR3 is 15 amino acids long. CDR3 DNA sequence: TGTGCCAGCAGTATACCACAGACAGGCCAAGAGACCCAGTACTTC. Its translation: CASSIPQTGQETQYF.

This sequence joins TRBV13 and TRBJ1-6; D is unresolved. The CDR3 spans 14 residues. Germline V gives CDR1 PRHDT, CDR2 FYEKMQ (reference sequence). Trimming shortened V by 4 bases and J by 10 bases, and 14 bases separated the two germline ends. The CDR3 loop is CASSSEEQRSPLHF. The DNA for the CDR3 is TGTGCCAGCAGCTCTGAGGAGCAAAGGTCACCCCTCCACTTT.

This clone is a singleton in its sample. The gene calls are TRBV10-3 and TRBJ2-5; 7 positions match TRBD1. Germline values: CDR1 ENHRY, CDR2 SYGVKD. CDR3 size: 14 residues. The trim removed 3 bases at V and 2 bases at J, leaving 3 bases unmatched. The CDR3 loop is CAISDTGVQETQYF. The DNA for the CDR3 is TGTGCCATCAGTGACACAGGGGTTCAAGAGACCCAGTACTTC.

This rearrangement joins TRBV7-9 to TRBJ2-3; D unresolved. CDR1 is SEHNR and CDR2 is FQNEAQ in the germline V gene (reference sequence). The V gene lost 6 bases and the J gene lost 0 bases, with 22 bases spanning the gap. The CDR3 has 18 amino acids. As DNA, the CDR3 is TGTGCCAGCAGTCCTCCTATTCGCCGCGACTCTAGCACAGATACGCAGTATTTT. Translating gives CASSPPIRRDSSTDTQYF.

The chain uses TRBV11-3 and TRBJ2-1, with D perhaps matching TRBD2 (5 bases). The CDR3 is made up of 13 amino acids. Between the trimmed V and J ends, which lost 3 bases and 9 bases, there was a span of 12 bases. Germline-derived CDR1 and CDR2 are SGHNT and YENEEA. Here the CDR3 DNA reads TGTGCCAGCAGCTTCGCTCGACTAACTGAGCAGTTCTTC. It translates to CASSFARLTEQFF.

This rearrangement joins TRBV27 to TRBJ1-2; D not certain. There are 13 residues in the CDR3. CDR1 and CDR2 from the germline V gene are MNHEY and SMNVEV (reference sequence). Trimming pared 9 bases from V and 4 bases from J, leaving 15 bases between. In nucleotides, the CDR3 is TGTGCCAGGGCGGAGGGAGACATCTATGGCTACACCTTC. It specifies CARAEGDIYGYTF.

The chain has TRBV15 and TRBJ1-4; 7 nucleotides agree with TRBD1. V was clipped by 5 bases and J by 5 bases; unmatched bases: 11. This CDR3 spans 16 amino acids. Germline CDR1 reads LNHNV; CDR2 reads YYDKDF (reference sequence). The CDR3 region has the DNA TGTGCCACCAGCCGCGACAAACCAGGGGGGAATGAAAAACTGTTTTTT. Its translation: CATSRDKPGGNEKLFF.

V usage is TRBV6-5 and J usage is TRBJ1-4; 8 bases map to TRBD1. CDR1 and CDR2 (germline): MNHEY, SVGAGI. V gave up 0 bases and J gave up 7 bases; unmatched junction bases: 7. The CDR3 consists of 16 residues. The CDR3 region is CASSYSLIDRGEKLFF. CDR3 DNA sequence: TGTGCCAGCAGTTACTCCTTGATTGACAGGGGTGAAAAACTGTTTTTT.

The chain uses TRBV7-6 and TRBJ2-7; 7 bases fit TRBD2. Trimming cost V 2 bases and J 1 base; bases outside gene matches: 8. The CDR3 consists of 16 residues. Germline V gives CDR1 SGHVS, CDR2 FNYEAQ. Here the CDR3 DNA reads TGTGCCAGCAGCTTACTTGGCGGGAGTCTTTCCTACGAGCAGTACTTC. This gives the protein CASSLLGGSLSYEQYF.

V usage is TRBV19 and J usage is TRBJ2-7; a weak D match, TRBD1 (5 bases). The CDR3 spans 13 residues. CDR1 and CDR2 (germline): LNHDA, SQIVND (reference sequence). The V end was cut by 3 bases, the J end by 5 bases, with 11 bases between. CDR3 residues: CASSIGHTDEQYF. For the CDR3, the DNA is TGTGCCAGTAGTATCGGACATACGGACGAGCAGTACTTC.

The chain is built from TRBV5-1 and TRBJ2-7; possible D gene TRBD1, 6 bases. Per germline, CDR1 SGHRS and CDR2 YFSETQ. Trimming took 3 bases from V and 1 from J, leaving 11 bases between them. The CDR3 is made up of 14 amino acids. The CDR3 spells CASSSPDSSYEQYF. The DNA of the CDR3 is TGCGCCAGCAGCTCCCCGGACAGTTCCTACGAGCAGTACTTC.

The V and J genes are TRBV28 and TRBJ2-7; 11 bases are a match to TRBD2. This CDR3 is built from 15 residues. Germline values: CDR1 MDHEN, CDR2 SYDVKM. J was trimmed by 9 bases and V by 6 bases; bases with no gene match: 13. CDR3 region: CASSPPTSGAPGQYF. CDR3 sequence (DNA): TGTGCCAGCAGCCCTCCGACTAGCGGGGCCCCCGGGCAGTACTTC.

The CDR3 reads CASSRIHVVGETQYF. The CDR3 DNA follows: TGTGCCAGCAGCCGCATTCATGTGGTCGGGGAGACCCAGTACTTC. V and J are TRBV7-3 and TRBJ2-5; D unclear. Germline V gene data show CDR1 as SGHTA and CDR2 as FQGTGA. The V and J ends lost 5 bases and 5 bases respectively, with 18 bases between them. CDR3 length: 15 residues.

This chain links TRBV6-1 with TRBJ2-7; a possible D gene is TRBD2 (6 bases). The CDR3 totals 16 residues. Per the germline V gene, CDR1 is MNHNS and CDR2 is SASEGT. The ends were cut back, 4 bases at V and 2 bases at J, with 18 bases in the middle. The DNA of the CDR3 is TGTGCCAGCAGTGTAGGCGGGGCTCCCTTCCCCTACGAGCAGTACTTC. Translation: CASSVGGAPFPYEQYF.

The chain employs TRBV7-2 and TRBJ2-2; D gene uncertain. The CDR3 totals 15 residues. The V and J ends lost 7 bases and 2 bases respectively, with 14 bases between them. CDR1 is SGHTA, CDR2 FQGNSA, per germline. In nucleotides, the CDR3 is TGTGCCAGCAACCCCCAGGTTACTAACACCGGGGAGCTGTTTTTT. Protein sequence: CASNPQVTNTGELFF.

This chain links TRBV7-3 with TRBJ2-1; the D is unclear. This CDR3 is built from 11 residues. CDR1 and CDR2 from the germline V gene are SGHTA and FQGTGA. With 6 bases removed from V and 6 bases from J, the gap between germline ends came to 6 bases. CDR3: CASSYSNEQFF. Written as DNA, the CDR3 is TGTGCCAGCAGTTACAGCAATGAGCAGTTCTTC.

The chain recombines TRBV20-1 with TRBJ2-1, with 9 bases aligning to TRBD2. Losses at the gene ends were 6 bases for V and 7 bases for J; bases not matched to a gene: 1. The CDR3 runs 11 residues. Germline V gene sequence: CDR1 DFQATT, CDR2 SNEGSKA (reference sequence). CDR3 nucleotides: TGCAGTGCGAGCGGGGGGAATGAGCAGTTCTTC. It encodes CSASGGNEQFF.

The chain has TRBV2 and TRBJ2-7, with 8 bases identical to TRBD2. In germline, CDR1 is SNHLY, CDR2 FYNNEI. The CDR3 extends over 13 amino acids. The V and J ends lost 3 bases and 5 bases, in that order; junction bases with no gene match: 3. CDR3 DNA sequence: TGTGCCAGCAGTGACGGACTAGCCGACGAGCAGTACTTC. Amino acid sequence: CASSDGLADEQYF.

The J gene is TRBJ1-6, the V gene TRBV28; 9 bases match TRBD1. V trimming: 5 bases; J trimming: 9 bases; junction bases outside the gene matches: 17. The CDR3 loop spans 18 amino acids. The V gene's germline CDR1 is MDHEN and CDR2 SYDVKM. CDR3 sequence: CASSTPWDRAFSSSPLHF. The CDR3 DNA follows: TGTGCCAGCAGTACCCCCTGGGACAGGGCCTTTAGCAGTTCACCCCTCCACTTT. The variable domain in full, completed from reference TRBV28 and TRBJ1-6, reads DVKVTQSSRYLVKRTGEKVFLECVQDMDHENMFWYRQDPGLGLRLIYFSYDVKMKEKGDIPEGYSVSREKKERFSLILESASTNQTSMYLCASSTPWDRAFSSSPLHFGNGTRLTVT.

CDR3 amino acids: CASRGRVSNQPQHF. CDR3 bases: TGTGCCAGCAGGGGCAGGGTTAGCAATCAGCCCCAGCATTTT. V is TRBV6-1 and J is TRBJ1-5; maybe TRBD1 (5 bases). Germline V gene lookup returns CDR1 MNHNS and CDR2 SASEGT. V was shortened by 6 bases and J by 0 bases, with 9 bases between the two germline ends. The CDR3 is 14 residues long.